Listed here is a single T cell receptor beta chain. Its specificity is unknown. Germline CDR1 is MDHEN and CDR2 is SYDVKM. This CDR3 has 18 amino acids. The germline V and J ends were trimmed by 6 bases and 1 base, with 21 bases remaining between them. The PCR used 60 Vbeta and 13 Jbeta primers. The table came from immunoSEQ multiplex PCR; TCRdb's copy has only in-frame clones and leaves some out. The data show some 150,000 clones, with around 82% seen just once and roughly 3.4% held by the top ten. This entry is derived from a study of cytomegalovirus exposure and HLA in healthy donors. Study-wide results and caveats: Sequencing depth roughly uniform across donors was assumed in presence/absence analyses.

This TCR was sampled from a man between 18 and 35 years old in good health and CMV-seropositive. The V gene is TRBV28, the J gene TRBJ1-4; D may be TRBD1 (6 bases). Specimen: PBMCs. CDR3 sequence (DNA): TGTGCCAGCAGCACCGTGTACAGGGTTCTTGAAACTAATGAAAAACTGTTTTTT. Amino acids: CASSTVYRVLETNEKLFF.